These 26 T cell receptor beta chains share one sample of origin, sequenced in a study of cytomegalovirus exposure and HLA in healthy donors. The table came from immunoSEQ multiplex PCR; TCRdb's copy has only in-frame clones and leaves some out. The sample lists a few hundred thousand clones, 88% occurring once. The sequenced material came from PBMCs. Every receptor here comes from a woman under 30 in good health and CMV-seronegative.

The J gene is TRBJ2-3, the V gene TRBV9; D possibly corresponds to TRBD2 (6 bases). Germline lookup yields CDR1 SGDLS and CDR2 YYNGEE. The V end lost 8 bases, the J end lost 4 bases, and 20 bases lay between the germline ends. The CDR3 consists of 15 residues. The CDR3 sequence is CASSGEEFRSDTQYF. CDR3 bases: TGTGCCAGTTCGGGGGAGGAATTTCGCTCAGATACGCAGTATTTT.

This clone was counted a single time. V usage is TRBV28 and J usage is TRBJ1-5; D perhaps matches TRBD1 (5 bases). CDR3 length: 11 residues. Per the germline V gene, CDR1 is MDHEN and CDR2 is SYDVKM. The germline V and J ends were trimmed by 9 bases and 7 bases, with 10 bases remaining between them. CDR3 in amino acids: CASSGGQPQHF. The CDR3, as DNA: TGTGCCAGTAGCGGGGGGCAGCCCCAGCATTTT.

The chain recombines TRBV28 with TRBJ1-4, with D uncertain. Trimming shortened V by 8 bases and J by 5 bases, and 15 bases separated the two germline ends. The length of the CDR3 is 14 residues. Germline V gives CDR1 MDHEN, CDR2 SYDVKM. CDR3 amino acids: CASETGGGNEKLFF. CDR3 nucleotides: TGTGCCAGCGAAACCGGCGGCGGAAATGAAAAACTGTTTTTT.

The chain employs TRBV9 and TRBJ1-5, with unresolved D. The length of the CDR3 is 17 residues. Germline values: CDR1 SGDLS, CDR2 YYNGEE. The germline V and J ends were trimmed by 0 bases and 5 bases, with 18 bases remaining between them. In DNA form, the CDR3 reads TGTGCCAGCAGCGTAGAGAGGGCTGGGAGGCATGATCAGCCCCAGCATTTT. Translated: CASSVERAGRHDQPQHF.

This clone was picked up a small number of times. The chain recombines TRBV27 with TRBJ2-7, with 11 bases identical to TRBD2. CDR1 and CDR2 from the germline V gene are MNHEY and SMNVEV (reference sequence). This CDR3 is 14 amino acids long. V shed 6 bases, J shed 6 bases, and the junction held 7 bases outside the gene matches. The CDR3 coding sequence is TGTGCCAGCAGCCATAGCGGGAGGGCCTCCGAGCAGTACTTC. Amino acid sequence: CASSHSGRASEQYF.

The V call is TRBV2, the J call TRBJ2-1; 9 nucleotides line up with TRBD1. CDR1 and CDR2 (germline): SNHLY, FYNNEI. V dropped 6 bases and J dropped 4; count of bases not matched to a gene: 4. There are 14 residues in the CDR3. CDR3 sequence: CASRPGQGYNEQFF. In nucleotides, the CDR3 is TGTGCCAGCAGACCGGGACAGGGTTACAATGAGCAGTTCTTC.

The chain links TRBV4-1 to TRBJ2-5; maybe TRBD2 (5 bases). The CDR3 has 13 residues. The germline CDR1 and CDR2 sequences are MGHRA and YSYEKL. The germline V and J ends were trimmed by 1 base and 5 bases, with 8 bases remaining between them. The CDR3 reads CASSQVALETQYF. The CDR3 DNA is TGCGCCAGCAGCCAAGTAGCGTTGGAGACCCAGTACTTC.

The chain employs TRBV5-4 and TRBJ2-7; D may be TRBD2 (6 bases). Germline assignment: CDR1 SGHNT and CDR2 YYREEE (reference sequence). Trimming took off 3 bases at V and 0 bases at J, with 10 bases between the two ends. This CDR3 comprises 14 residues. CDR3 region: CASSSGTGSYEQYF. CDR3 coding DNA: TGTGCCAGCAGCTCCGGGACTGGCTCCTACGAGCAGTACTTC. The whole variable domain, filled in from reference TRBV5-4 and TRBJ2-7, reads ETGVTQSPTHLIKTRGQQVTLRCSSQSGHNTVSWYQQALGQGPQFIFQYYREEENGRGNFPPRFSGLQFPNYSSELNVNALELDDSALYLCASSSGTGSYEQYFGPGTRLTVT.

The chain employs TRBV6-5 and TRBJ2-7; D might be TRBD2 (5 bases). The germline V and J ends were trimmed by 5 bases and 2 bases, with 13 bases remaining between them. Germline values: CDR1 MNHEY, CDR2 SVGAGI. The CDR3 has 14 residues. Written as DNA, the CDR3 is TGTGCCAGCAGTCTAGCATTGTTACCCTACGAGCAGTACTTC. It specifies CASSLALLPYEQYF.

The chain couples TRBV6-5 to TRBJ2-7, with TRBD1 matching 8 bases. After removal of 5 bases from V and 7 bases from J, the junction contained 4 bases not matched to a gene. The germline V gene has CDR1 MNHEY and CDR2 SVGAGI. The CDR3 has 12 residues. CDR3 sequence reads: CASSRQGREQYF. Here the CDR3 DNA reads TGTGCCAGCAGTCGACAGGGGCGGGAGCAGTACTTC.

The V gene is TRBV30, the J gene TRBJ1-2; no definite D call. The V end lost 2 bases, the J end lost 5 bases, and 9 bases lay between the germline ends. CDR3 length: 12 amino acids. CDR1 and CDR2 from the germline V gene are GTSNPN and SVGIG (reference sequence). For the CDR3, the DNA is TGTGCCTGGAGTTTAGTTGATTATGGCTACACCTTC. Protein product: CAWSLVDYGYTF.

This clone turned up a few times. The chain carries TRBV5-6 and TRBJ1-5; D might be TRBD1 (5 bases). V lost 1 base and J 2 bases, leaving 13 bases between the germline ends. The CDR3 consists of 16 residues. CDR1 is SGHDT and CDR2 is YYEEEE in the germline V gene. The CDR3 reads CASSLKAGRGNQPQHF. The CDR3 region has the DNA TGTGCCAGCAGCTTGAAAGCGGGGCGAGGCAATCAGCCCCAGCATTTT.

This sequence joins TRBV28 and TRBJ1-2, with TRBD1 identical over 10 bases. This CDR3 contains 14 residues. Germline V CDR1 and CDR2: MDHEN, SYDVKM. The V and J ends lost 6 bases and 6 bases, in that order; junction bases with no gene match: 7. The CDR3 nucleotides are TGTGCCAGCAGACTCCGGGACAGGGGAGATGGCTACACCTTC. This encodes CASRLRDRGDGYTF.

In this sample, this clone turned up once. The V gene is TRBV28, the J gene TRBJ2-1; tentative D call: TRBD1 (6 bases). The V and J ends lost 6 bases and 0 bases respectively, with 24 bases between them. CDR3 length equals 19 residues. CDR1 MDHEN and CDR2 SYDVKM come from the germline V gene. DNA of the CDR3: TGTGCCAGCAGCCTCTCCCCGACCTCGACAGGCAGCTCCTACAATGAGCAGTTCTTC. As protein: CASSLSPTSTGSSYNEQFF.

The rearrangement uses TRBV5-4 and TRBJ2-7; 8 nucleotides line up with TRBD1. The CDR3 sequence is 14 residues long. CDR1 SGHNT and CDR2 YYREEE come from the germline V gene (reference sequence). Trimming removed 0 bases from V and 6 bases from J; junction bases left unmatched: 5. The CDR3 DNA reads TGTGCCAGCAGCTTGGCCGGACAGGGAGGCGAGCAGTACTTC. Protein product: CASSLAGQGGEQYF.

This sequence joins TRBV28 and TRBJ1-5; possible D gene TRBD1, 5 bases. CDR1 and CDR2 (germline): MDHEN, SYDVKM. CDR3 length equals 14 residues. V lost 11 bases and J 0 bases, leaving 14 bases between the germline ends. The DNA of the CDR3 is TGTGCCCTAGGGTTGGGGCTTAGCAATCAGCCCCAGCATTTT. Protein product: CALGLGLSNQPQHF. The variable domain in full, with the rest retrieved from reference TRBV28 and TRBJ1-5, is DVKVTQSSRYLVKRTGEKVFLECVQDMDHENMFWYRQDPGLGLRLIYFSYDVKMKEKGDIPEGYSVSREKKERFSLILESASTNQTSMYLCALGLGLSNQPQHFGDGTRLSIL.

The rearrangement joins TRBV28 to TRBJ2-7; a weak D match, TRBD2 (7 bases). V was clipped by 7 bases and J by 2 bases, with 18 bases between them. Looked up from germline, CDR1 is MDHEN and CDR2 is SYDVKM. The CDR3 has 15 amino acids. The CDR3 DNA reads as TGTGCCAGCACCTCTGCGGGGGCCAGACCCTACGAGCAGTACTTC. Encoded protein: CASTSAGARPYEQYF.

The rearrangement links TRBV18 to TRBJ2-7; TRBD2 matches 14 bases. Trimming removed 4 bases from V and 0 bases from J; junction bases left unmatched: 14. The CDR3 covers 20 residues. Germline V gene sequence: CDR1 KGHSH, CDR2 LQKENI. CDR3 in DNA: TGTGCCAGCTCACTTACCGGGACTAGCGGGAGCAGGGGTGACTCCTACGAGCAGTACTTC. Amino acids: CASSLTGTSGSRGDSYEQYF.

This chain connects TRBV2 to TRBJ1-1; D possibly corresponds to TRBD1 (6 bases). Germline CDR1 and CDR2: SNHLY and FYNNEI. V lost 2 bases and J lost 10, with 11 bases in between. The length of the CDR3 is 12 residues. CDR3 nucleotide sequence: TGTGCCAGCAGTGAACGGGGCAGGGGAGCTTTCTTT. It yields the protein CASSERGRGAFF.

V gene TRBV28 combines with J gene TRBJ1-1; possibly TRBD1 for D (5 bases). The CDR3 totals 15 residues. V was trimmed by 5 bases and J by 0 bases, leaving 13 bases between them. Germline CDR1 reads MDHEN; CDR2 reads SYDVKM. CDR3 bases: TGTGCCAGCAGTAAAGACCAGGGTATGAACACTGAAGCTTTCTTT. Its protein product is CASSKDQGMNTEAFF.

The chain links TRBV7-3 to TRBJ2-7; the match to TRBD2 covers 15 bases. Germline CDR1 SGHTA, CDR2 FQGTGA. The CDR3 has 17 residues. Trimming took 2 bases from V and 6 from J; bases not matched to a gene: 8. The DNA for the CDR3 is TGTGCCAGCAGCTTATGGCCGAGGGGACTAGCGGGAGGCGAGCAGTACTTC. This gives the protein CASSLWPRGLAGGEQYF.

The chain combines TRBV6-5 with TRBJ1-1; the D gene is possibly TRBD1 (5 bases). This CDR3 is 14 amino acids long. CDR1 MNHEY and CDR2 SVGAGI come from the germline V gene. V lost 6 bases and J lost 2, with 13 bases in between. CDR3 loop: CASRPRQGNTEAFF. For the CDR3, the DNA is TGTGCCAGCAGACCCCGGCAGGGCAACACTGAAGCTTTCTTT.

The V gene is TRBV11-2, the J gene TRBJ2-7; possibly TRBD1 for D (7 bases). Germline CDR1 and CDR2: SGHAT and FQNNGV. CDR3 length: 15 amino acids. V was trimmed by 2 bases and J by 3 bases, leaving 14 bases between them. CDR3 region: CASSLWRDSVYEQYF. CDR3 nucleotide sequence: TGTGCCAGCAGCTTATGGCGGGACAGCGTCTACGAGCAGTACTTC.

The chain joins TRBV19 to TRBJ1-2, with D maybe TRBD1 (6 bases). V dropped 6 bases and J dropped 3 bases, with 17 bases sitting between them. This CDR3 region has 15 residues. CDR1 and CDR2 (germline): LNHDA, SQIVND (reference sequence). DNA for the CDR3: TGTGCCAGTAGCTCGACCAAACAGGGCGACTATGGCTACACCTTC. Protein: CASSSTKQGDYGYTF.

The chain joins TRBV28 to TRBJ1-5; no reliable D call. The CDR3 contains 19 residues. CDR1 is MDHEN, CDR2 SYDVKM, per germline. V was shortened by 4 bases and J by 3 bases, with 25 bases between the two germline ends. DNA of the CDR3: TGTGCCAGCAGTTCGCCCTTCGAGACACATCTTCCCTTCAATCAGCCCCAGCATTTT. Translating it yields CASSSPFETHLPFNQPQHF. The full variable domain, completed using reference TRBV28 and TRBJ1-5, is DVKVTQSSRYLVKRTGEKVFLECVQDMDHENMFWYRQDPGLGLRLIYFSYDVKMKEKGDIPEGYSVSREKKERFSLILESASTNQTSMYLCASSSPFETHLPFNQPQHFGDGTRLSIL.

The chain uses TRBV6-6 and TRBJ1-1; no clear D gene. V lost 0 bases, J lost 0 bases, and 8 bases lay in between. Germline V gene data show CDR1 as MNHNY and CDR2 as SVGAGI (reference sequence). The CDR3 runs 15 residues. The CDR3 loop reads CASSYSNSLNTEAFF. The CDR3 DNA reads as TGTGCCAGCAGTTACTCGAACAGCTTGAACACTGAAGCTTTCTTT.